These 24 T cell receptor beta chains were all obtained from the same sample, sequenced in a study of shared clonotypes between healthy human individuals. Libraries were prepared by immunoSEQ multiplex PCR; TCRdb keeps only in-frame clonotypes and omits some of them. The sample yields more than 2,000,000 clones, approximately 93% seen once. Sequencing input: naive CD4+ T cells from PBMCs. Subset meaning: CD45RA+ positively selected. The receptors shown here come from a man in his late teens or twenties in good health. Some clones in this sample may be carry-over from other donors' samples.

About this clone: Other DNA sequences from this sample encode an identical CDR3 as well. The CDR3 sequence is CASSASGSSYNEQFF. The DNA of the CDR3 is TGTGCCAGCAGCGCATCAGGGAGCTCCTACAATGAGCAGTTCTTC. This rearrangement joins TRBV2 to TRBJ2-1; D may be TRBD1 or TRBD2 (5 bases each). CDR1 and CDR2 (germline): SNHLY, FYNNEI. This CDR3 is built from 15 residues. Trimming stripped 6 bases from V and 0 bases from J, with 12 bases between.

As to this clone: The sample contains more than one DNA sequence encoding this CDR3. The rearrangement uses TRBV28 and TRBJ2-1, with 7 bases aligning to TRBD1. J gave up 2 bases and V 4 bases, and 2 bases lay outside the gene matches. The CDR3 loop spans 14 amino acids. The germline V gene has CDR1 MDHEN and CDR2 SYDVKM. CDR3 DNA: TGTGCCAGCAGTTCGGGACAGCCCTACAATGAGCAGTTCTTC. This translates into CASSSGQPYNEQFF.

Concerning this clone: Other DNA sequences of this sample code for an identical CDR3. V usage is TRBV4-3 and J usage is TRBJ1-1; tentative D call: TRBD1 (6 bases). V lost 1 base and J 0 bases, leaving 9 bases between the germline ends. Germline V gives CDR1 LGHNA, CDR2 YSLEER. This CDR3 is 15 amino acids long. The CDR3 is CASSQGGRMNTEAFF. The CDR3 region has the DNA TGCGCCAGCAGCCAAGGGGGGCGAATGAACACTGAAGCTTTCTTT.

The chain carries TRBV19 and TRBJ2-7, with D perhaps TRBD2 (6 bases). Germline-derived CDR1 and CDR2 are LNHDA and SQIVND (reference sequence). This CDR3 is 16 amino acids long. Trimming shortened V by 2 bases and J by 5 bases, and 19 bases separated the two germline ends. The CDR3 DNA reads TGTGCCAGTAGTATACACTTTCGGAGGGCCGGGGACGAGCAGTACTTC. This sequence encodes CASSIHFRRAGDEQYF.

Concerning this clone: Other nucleotide sequences in the sample specify the same CDR3. V gene TRBV5-1 combines with J gene TRBJ1-1; a weak D match, TRBD1 (5 bases). The V gene's germline CDR1 is SGHRS and CDR2 YFSETQ. Deletions cut 2 bases from V and 4 bases from J, with 12 bases between. The CDR3 length is 14 residues. The DNA for the CDR3 is TGCGCCAGCAGCTTTTCCCAGGGTGGCACTGAAGCTTTCTTT. Translation: CASSFSQGGTEAFF.

This chain connects TRBV18 to TRBJ2-3; 7 bases are shared with TRBD2. CDR1 KGHSH and CDR2 LQKENI come from the germline V gene. The CDR3 extends over 14 amino acids. Trimming took 1 base from V and 6 from J; bases not matched to a gene: 4. CDR3: CASSPRGGFDTQYF. CDR3 coding DNA: TGTGCCAGCTCACCACGGGGAGGGTTTGATACGCAGTATTTT.

The chain has TRBV28 and TRBJ1-2; the match to TRBD1 covers 7 bases. The CDR3 contains 12 residues. With V trimmed by 6 bases and J by 4 bases, 2 bases remained unmatched. CDR1 MDHEN and CDR2 SYDVKM come from the germline V gene. The CDR3 nucleotides are TGTGCCAGCAGACAGGGGAGCTATGGCTACACCTTC. Translation: CASRQGSYGYTF.

The rearrangement links TRBV27 to TRBJ1-1; D remains unclear. Germline CDR1 reads MNHEY; CDR2 reads SMNVEV (reference sequence). The ends were cut back, 3 bases at V and 3 bases at J, with 8 bases in the middle. This CDR3 spans 13 amino acids. CDR3 sequence: CASSLPDHTEAFF. As DNA, the CDR3 is TGTGCCAGCAGTTTGCCAGACCACACTGAAGCTTTCTTT.

The J gene is TRBJ2-7, the V gene TRBV2; either TRBD1 or TRBD2 may fit D (5 bases each). This CDR3 is 12 amino acids long. Germline CDR1 SNHLY, CDR2 FYNNEI. V was clipped by 6 bases and J by 1 base, with 7 bases between them. DNA of the CDR3: TGTGCCAGCAGAGGGACGTCCTACGAGCAGTACTTC. Translated: CASRGTSYEQYF.

The V and J genes are TRBV7-3 and TRBJ2-2; TRBD2 might be the D (6 bases). Germline lookup yields CDR1 SGHTA and CDR2 FQGTGA. V lost 0 bases and J lost 6, with 11 bases in between. The CDR3 is made up of 15 amino acids. The CDR3 DNA reads TGTGCCAGCAGCTTAACGGGCGGGACGGCCGGGGAGCTGTTTTTT. Translation gives CASSLTGGTAGELFF.

This chain links TRBV5-1 with TRBJ2-3; D gene uncertain. The CDR3 totals 15 residues. Germline V gives CDR1 SGHRS, CDR2 YFSETQ. V was cut by 3 bases and J by 0 bases, with 11 bases left in between. This chain's CDR3 is CASSSTVASTDTQYF. The CDR3 nucleotides read TGCGCCAGCAGCTCGACGGTCGCTAGCACAGATACGCAGTATTTT.

The chain joins TRBV5-8 to TRBJ2-7; 11 bases align to TRBD1. This CDR3 is built from 16 residues. CDR1 and CDR2 (germline): SGHTS, YDEGEE. V shed 0 bases, J shed 3 bases, and the junction held 5 bases outside the gene matches. CDR3 in DNA: TGTGCCAGCAGCTTGGTTGGACAGGGGGCTAACTACGAGCAGTACTTC. Residues: CASSLVGQGANYEQYF.

The rearrangement links TRBV9 to TRBJ2-3, with 9 bases aligning to TRBD2. Germline CDR1 and CDR2: SGDLS and YYNGEE. This CDR3 contains 16 residues. The J segment lost 7 bases and the V segment lost 0 bases, leaving 9 bases of the junction unmatched. CDR3 sequence: CASSVAIAGDPHTQYF. The CDR3 DNA reads as TGTGCCAGCAGCGTAGCAATAGCGGGAGACCCCCATACGCAGTATTTT.

The chain combines TRBV19 with TRBJ1-5; TRBD1 is a possible D gene (5 bases). V gave up 7 bases and J gave up 4 bases, with 8 bases separating them. Germline CDR1 and CDR2: LNHDA and SQIVND (reference sequence). CDR3 length: 12 amino acids. CDR3 sequence (DNA): TGTGCCAGTAAGGACATAAATCAGCCCCAGCATTTT. Translated: CASKDINQPQHF.

The chain employs TRBV2 and TRBJ2-2, with 7 nucleotides matching TRBD2. Germline CDR1 is SNHLY and CDR2 is FYNNEI. Germline trimming cut 6 bases from V and 6 bases from J; bases unmatched to any gene: 7. The CDR3 is 14 residues long. The CDR3 bases are TGTGCCAGCAGGTCTAGCGGCGGTCCCGGGGAGCTGTTTTTT. Protein product: CASRSSGGPGELFF.

V is TRBV27 and J is TRBJ2-7, with 10 bases lining up with TRBD2. With V trimmed by 4 bases and J by 4 bases, 7 bases remained unmatched. Germline assignment: CDR1 MNHEY and CDR2 SMNVEV (reference sequence). CDR3 length: 15 amino acids. CDR3 sequence (DNA): TGTGCCAGCAGTTCCCTTGCTAGCGGGAGTTACGAGCAGTACTTC. It is translated as CASSSLASGSYEQYF.

J is TRBJ1-1 and V is TRBV27; weak D call: TRBD1 (6 bases). The length of the CDR3 is 14 residues. Germline lookup yields CDR1 MNHEY and CDR2 SMNVEV (reference sequence). Trimming pared 3 bases from V and 6 bases from J, leaving 14 bases between. This CDR3 reads CASSFRGQTSEAFF. CDR3 nucleotide sequence: TGTGCCAGCAGTTTCCGTGGACAGACGTCTGAAGCTTTCTTT.

V and J are TRBV7-6 and TRBJ1-5; D is ambiguous. The CDR3 has 13 amino acids. The V and J ends lost 6 bases and 2 bases respectively, with 8 bases between them. The germline CDR1 and CDR2 sequences are SGHVS and FNYEAQ. The chain's CDR3 is CASRASGNQPQHF. The CDR3 nucleotides read TGTGCCAGCAGGGCGTCCGGCAATCAGCCCCAGCATTTT.

The sample holds one count of this clone. The rearrangement joins TRBV5-1 to TRBJ2-3; 8 bases agree with TRBD2. CDR3 length: 16 residues. The V gene end was trimmed by 4 bases and the J gene end by 8 bases; junction bases not matched to a gene: 15. The germline gives CDR1 SGHRS, CDR2 YFSETQ. CDR3 nucleotide sequence: TGCGCCAGCAGCCCCGGGGGGGTCGGGCAAATCGGTACGCAGTATTTT. Residues: CASSPGGVGQIGTQYF.

The chain joins TRBV9 to TRBJ2-7; 8 bases agree with TRBD1. Germline V lookup: CDR1 SGDLS, CDR2 YYNGEE. The CDR3 is 14 residues long. The V gene end was trimmed by 4 bases and the J gene end by 2 bases; junction bases not matched to a gene: 5. CDR3 residues: CASSPQGATYEQYF. DNA for the CDR3: TGTGCCAGCAGCCCGCAGGGGGCTACCTACGAGCAGTACTTC.

This clone is a singleton in its sample. This chain connects TRBV2 to TRBJ2-7; a possible D gene is TRBD1 (6 bases). The germline CDR1 and CDR2 sequences are SNHLY and FYNNEI. The CDR3 is made up of 14 amino acids. Trimming took 2 bases from V and 2 from J, leaving 10 bases between them. The CDR3 region has the DNA TGTGCCAGCAGTGAAAAATGGACAGCCTACGAGCAGTACTTC. It yields the protein CASSEKWTAYEQYF.

This clone was seen once. This sequence joins TRBV29-1 and TRBJ1-2; TRBD1 might be the D (5 bases). CDR1 is SQVTM and CDR2 is ANQGSEA in the germline V gene. V was cut by 3 bases and J by 7 bases, with 21 bases left in between. The CDR3 spans 15 residues. The CDR3: CSVEFRSRELGGYTF. DNA of the CDR3: TGCAGCGTTGAGTTTCGTAGCAGGGAACTAGGTGGCTACACCTTC.

This clone was detected only once. The chain couples TRBV7-6 to TRBJ2-7, with a weak D call TRBD2 (5 bases). There are 14 residues in the CDR3. Looked up from germline, CDR1 is SGHVS and CDR2 is FNYEAQ. The germline V and J ends were trimmed by 1 base and 7 bases, with 14 bases remaining between them. CDR3: CASSLGPRRGEQYF. The CDR3 bases are TGTGCCAGCAGCTTAGGTCCCAGGCGCGGGGAGCAGTACTTC.

DNA for the CDR3: TGTGCCAGCAGTGAACTACACCCCCCACACTATGAGCAGTTCTTC. This translates into CASSELHPPHYEQFF. The chain is built from TRBV2 and TRBJ2-1; D not certain. The germline V gene has CDR1 SNHLY and CDR2 FYNNEI. This CDR3 region has 15 residues. V was cut by 2 bases and J by 8 bases, with 16 bases left in between.